This T cell receptor beta chain is drawn from a study of CD8 T cells in ankylosing spondylitis. Whole-study results and caveats: Disease-linked clones bore a CD8+ phenotype, appearing relatively rarely in peripheral blood. Existing reports had already noted some motif variants in reactive arthritis synovial fluid and blood.

This clonotype was seen ten or more times. Antigen unknown. The trim removed 1 base at V and 7 bases at J, leaving 11 bases unmatched. This CDR3 spans 17 amino acids. Library preparation for TCR beta used quantitative 5'-RACE with molecular barcodes. MiXCR, applied by TCRdb to the 5' RACE reads, yields one record per CDR3 protein. The table has 250,000 to 400,000 distinct CDR3 sequences, under 14% seen once. The chain combines TRBV12-3 or TRBV12-4 with TRBJ2-2; TRBD1 matches at 8 bases. Sequencing input: blood, either unsorted or a sorted T cell fraction (not recorded which). The TCR originated in a female donor with ankylosing spondylitis or in good health (not recorded which). In nucleotides, the CDR3 is TGTGCCAGCAGTTTAGGCGCAGGGGGCATGGTAAACGGGGAGCTGTTTTTT. Amino acid sequence: CASSLGAGGMVNGELFF.